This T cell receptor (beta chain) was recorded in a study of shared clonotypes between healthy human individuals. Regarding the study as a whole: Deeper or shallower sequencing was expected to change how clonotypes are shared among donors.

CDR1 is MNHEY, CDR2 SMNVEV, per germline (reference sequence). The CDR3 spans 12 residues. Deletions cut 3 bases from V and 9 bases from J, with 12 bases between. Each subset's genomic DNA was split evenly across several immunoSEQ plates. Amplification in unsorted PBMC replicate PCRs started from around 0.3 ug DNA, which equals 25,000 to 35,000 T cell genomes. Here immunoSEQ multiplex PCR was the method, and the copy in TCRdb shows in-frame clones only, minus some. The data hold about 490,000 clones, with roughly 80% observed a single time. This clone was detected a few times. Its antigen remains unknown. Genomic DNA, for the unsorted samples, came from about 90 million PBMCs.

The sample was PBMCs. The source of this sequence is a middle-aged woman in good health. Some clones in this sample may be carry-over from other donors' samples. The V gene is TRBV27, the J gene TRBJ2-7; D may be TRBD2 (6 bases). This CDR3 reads CASSLTRGRQYF. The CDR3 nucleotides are TGTGCCAGCAGTTTGACTAGAGGTCGGCAGTACTTC.